This TCR beta chain came from a study of T cell repertoires in aging, cancer and after chemotherapy. TCR beta rearrangements were amplified from peripheral blood genomic DNA. V gave up 2 bases and J gave up 9 bases; unmatched junction bases: 7. CDR3 size: 14 residues. The germline CDR1 and CDR2 sequences are MNHEY and SMNVEV (reference sequence). TRB rearrangements spanning V, D and J were amplified using mixed TRB-A/B primers. TCRdb re-called the multiplex PCR reads through MiXCR, storing one row per CDR3 protein. This sample has some 2,500 distinct CDR3 sequences, with under 25% found just once. The specimen sequenced was blood. The rearrangement uses TRBV27 and TRBJ1-5; 7 bases agree with TRBD1. This clonotype originated in a human donor with a solid tumor. The CDR3 sequence: CASSLRDSRRPQHF. The CDR3 bases are TGTGCCAGCAGTTTACGGGACAGTAGGAGGCCCCAGCATTTT.